Listed below are T cell receptor beta chains from one sample, sequenced in a study of beta chain features in type 1 diabetes. Libraries were prepared by immunoSEQ multiplex PCR; TCRdb keeps only in-frame clonotypes and omits some of them. Of a few hundred thousand clones listed, over 13% are singletons. Sequencing used naive CD4+ T cells from blood. All receptors come from a woman between 18 and 29 years old in good health. The CDR3 runs from the conserved cysteine through the conserved F or W. The order of the fields is J gene, V gene, D gene, clone size, CDR3 protein, CDR3 DNA. D genes are given only for firm matches. Size tells how often a clone was seen (once, few, many) or the class of an expanded clone, and some rows leave it out.

TRBJ2-1	TRBV28	TRBD2	-	CASTDRDYPPYNEQFF	TGTGCCAGCACCGATCGGGACTACCCGCCCTACAATGAGCAGTTCTTC
TRBJ2-7	TRBV5-1	TRBD2	few	CASSFALAGGSSYEQYF	TGCGCCAGCAGCTTTGCACTAGCGGGAGGAAGCTCCTACGAGCAGTACTTC
TRBJ2-1	TRBV19	-	-	CASSPWTYTNEQFF	TGTGCCAGTAGTCCCTGGACATATACAAATGAGCAGTTCTTC
TRBJ2-3	TRBV29-1	TRBD2	-	CSLRLAGVDWRADTQYF	TGCAGCCTACGACTAGCGGGAGTGGATTGGAGGGCAGATACGCAGTATTTT
TRBJ2-7	TRBV19	TRBD2	-	CASSASGGAYEQYF	TGTGCCAGTAGTGCTAGCGGAGGAGCCTACGAGCAGTACTTC
TRBJ1-2	TRBV13	-	-	CASSLGAQGYGYTF	TGTGCCAGCAGCTTAGGGGCACAGGGCTATGGCTACACCTTC
TRBJ2-5	TRBV11-2	TRBD2	-	CASSSAGGTQYF	TGTGCCAGCAGCAGCGCGGGGGGGACCCAGTACTTC
TRBJ2-2	TRBV29-1	TRBD2	-	CSVGGIGRTGELFF	TGCAGCGTGGGGGGGATTGGAAGAACCGGGGAGCTGTTTTTT
TRBJ1-1	TRBV25-1	-	few	CASSGTRNTEAFF	TGTGCCAGCAGTGGAACAAGAAACACTGAAGCTTTCTTT
TRBJ2-3	TRBV2	TRBD2	few	CASRSAFLAGADTQYF	TGTGCCAGCAGGTCGGCGTTCCTAGCGGGAGCTGATACGCAGTATTTT
TRBJ2-3	TRBV5-1	TRBD2	-	CASSLVAGGTDTQYF	TGCGCCAGCAGCTTAGTAGCGGGAGGAACAGATACGCAGTATTTT
TRBJ1-4	TRBV19	-	-	CASSMTTDEKLFF	TGTGCCAGTAGTATGACGACAGACGAAAAACTGTTTTTT
TRBJ2-7	TRBV27	TRBD1	few	CASSLPGQRYEQYF	TGTGCCAGCAGTTTGCCGGGACAGAGATACGAGCAGTACTTC
TRBJ2-7	TRBV6-5	-	few	CASSFSQGLSSYEQYF	TGTGCCAGCAGTTTCTCTCAGGGGTTAAGCTCCTACGAGCAGTACTTC
TRBJ1-4	TRBV30	-	-	CAWSFAGGEKLFF	TGTGCCTGGAGTTTCGCGGGTGGGGAAAAACTGTTTTTT
TRBJ1-1	TRBV18	TRBD1	once	CASSPSTGDTEAFF	TGTGCCAGCTCACCGTCGACAGGGGACACTGAAGCTTTCTTT
TRBJ2-7	TRBV7-2	-	few	CASRRGRNSYEQYF	TGTGCCAGCAGACGGGGTCGGAACTCCTACGAGCAGTACTTC
TRBJ1-1	TRBV9	-	few	CASSSRGYTEAFF	TGTGCCAGCAGCTCTCGGGGGTACACTGAAGCTTTCTTT
TRBJ1-5	TRBV7-9	-	-	CASSEGGAGQPQHF	TGTGCCAGCTCCGAGGGAGGGGCAGGACAGCCCCAGCATTTT
TRBJ2-7	TRBV28	TRBD1	-	CASTSGQNYEQYF	TGTGCCAGCACCTCGGGACAGAACTACGAGCAGTACTTC
TRBJ2-1	TRBV28	-	-	CASSQPEWDNEQFF	TGTGCCAGCAGTCAGCCGGAGTGGGACAATGAGCAGTTCTTC
TRBJ2-1	TRBV29-1	TRBD1	-	CSAGQGPSISEQFF	TGCAGCGCTGGACAGGGGCCTAGTATTAGTGAGCAGTTCTTC
TRBJ1-5	TRBV27	-	-	CASSLRGRDGNQPQHF	TGTGCCAGCAGTTTACGGGGGAGAGATGGCAATCAGCCCCAGCATTTT
TRBJ2-5	TRBV5-6	-	-	CASSLFEIGETQYF	TGTGCCAGCAGCCTCTTCGAGATTGGAGAGACCCAGTACTTC
TRBJ2-7	TRBV7-2	TRBD2	-	CASSLGGGGYEQYF	TGTGCCAGCAGCTTGGGCGGGGGGGGCTACGAGCAGTACTTC
TRBJ1-5	TRBV6-6	-	-	CASSYGAAGNQPQHF	TGTGCCAGCAGTTACGGAGCCGCTGGCAATCAGCCCCAGCATTTT
TRBJ2-5	TRBV9	TRBD1	-	CASSARDRGRRETQYF	TGTGCCAGCAGCGCGAGAGACAGGGGGCGACGGGAGACCCAGTACTTC
TRBJ2-5	TRBV29-1	-	-	CSVGAGAIQETQYF	TGCAGCGTTGGCGCAGGGGCCATCCAAGAGACCCAGTACTTC
TRBJ2-3	TRBV7-8	TRBD1	-	CASSVDRVSTDTQYF	TGTGCCAGCAGCGTGGACAGGGTTAGCACAGATACGCAGTATTTT
TRBJ2-7	TRBV7-9	-	few	CASSPNAAASYEQYF	TGTGCCAGCAGCCCAAACGCAGCGGCGTCCTACGAGCAGTACTTC
TRBJ2-7	TRBV6-5	-	few	CASSSRGTEQYF	TGTGCCAGCAGTTCCCGAGGCACCGAGCAGTACTTC
TRBJ2-1	TRBV5-4	-	-	CASSLAAGISYNEQFF	TGTGCCAGCAGCTTGGCGGCAGGTATTTCCTACAATGAGCAGTTCTTC
TRBJ1-1	TRBV28	TRBD1	few	CASSLLQGPNTEAFF	TGTGCCAGCAGTTTGTTACAGGGGCCAAACACTGAAGCTTTCTTT
TRBJ2-7	TRBV27	-	-	CASRRPEQGYEQYF	TGTGCCAGCAGGCGCCCGGAACAGGGCTACGAGCAGTACTTC
TRBJ1-5	TRBV30	TRBD1	-	CAWSVSGQWTGHYNQPQHF	TGTGCCTGGAGTGTGTCCGGGCAATGGACAGGGCATTACAATCAGCCCCAGCATTTT
TRBJ2-1	TRBV5-1	-	few	CASSFSYEQFF	TGCGCCAGCAGCTTCTCCTATGAGCAGTTCTTC
TRBJ2-5	TRBV9	-	-	CASSALPGSLSETQYF	TGTGCCAGCAGCGCGTTACCCGGGAGTCTCAGCGAGACCCAGTACTTC
TRBJ2-3	TRBV28	-	few	CASSLGAGPDTQYF	TGTGCCAGCAGTTTAGGGGCAGGTCCAGATACGCAGTATTTT
TRBJ2-7	TRBV14	TRBD1	few	CASSYQGGVYEQYF	TGTGCCAGCAGCTACCAAGGGGGCGTCTACGAGCAGTACTTC
TRBJ1-2	TRBV30	-	few	CAWSVAGMDGYTF	TGTGCCTGGAGTGTCGCAGGGATGGATGGCTACACCTTC
TRBJ1-5	TRBV14	-	-	CASSPTGSGNQPQHF	TGTGCCAGCAGCCCAACAGGGTCGGGCAATCAGCCCCAGCATTTT
TRBJ1-2	TRBV19	-	-	CASRREAYGYTF	TGTGCCAGCCGCAGGGAGGCCTATGGCTACACCTTC
TRBJ2-1	TRBV5-1	TRBD2	few	CASSRTSGSYNEQFF	TGCGCCAGCAGCAGAACTAGCGGGAGTTACAATGAGCAGTTCTTC
TRBJ1-1	TRBV7-2	-	-	CASSLFSSTEAFF	TGTGCCAGCAGCTTATTTAGTTCCACTGAAGCTTTCTTT
TRBJ2-1	TRBV7-3	TRBD2	few	CASSFRLADYNEQFF	TGTGCCAGCAGCTTCCGACTAGCGGACTACAATGAGCAGTTCTTC
TRBJ2-7	TRBV27	-	few	CASSWRGAYEQYF	TGTGCCAGCAGTTGGAGGGGCGCCTACGAGCAGTACTTC